The 28 T cell receptor beta chains presented below share a single source sample, sequenced in a study of blood T cell repertoires in COVID-19. Clones were sequenced by immunoSEQ multiplex PCR, and TCRdb holds only the in-frame ones, with some missing. In the table there are fewer than 90,000 clones, 88% of which are singletons. The specimen was peripheral blood. The receptors were gathered from an elderly woman with active or convalescent COVID-19.

This rearrangement joins TRBV7-9 to TRBJ1-6; D is possibly TRBD1 (5 bases). V was pared by 6 bases and J by 0 bases, with 6 bases between. Germline CDR1 reads SEHNR; CDR2 reads FQNEAQ (reference sequence). The CDR3 is 14 residues long. The CDR3: CASRDTSYNSPLHF. The CDR3 nucleotides are TGTGCCAGCAGGGACACCTCCTATAATTCACCCCTCCACTTT.

The genes are TRBV6-4 and TRBJ2-5, with 8 nucleotides matching TRBD1. The CDR3 runs to 16 residues. Germline CDR1 reads MRHNA; CDR2 reads SNTAGT. Losses at the gene ends were 0 bases for V and 3 bases for J; bases not matched to a gene: 6. The CDR3 is CASSDSEPTGEETQYF. The DNA for the CDR3 is TGTGCCAGCAGTGACTCGGAACCGACAGGGGAAGAGACCCAGTACTTC.

The chain is built from TRBV18 and TRBJ2-1; perhaps TRBD1 as D (5 bases). V lost 3 bases, J lost 3 bases, and 6 bases lay in between. There are 13 residues in the CDR3. In germline, CDR1 is KGHSH, CDR2 LQKENI. The CDR3 reads CASSPRDYNEQFF. The CDR3 bases are TGTGCCAGCTCACCCAGGGACTACAATGAGCAGTTCTTC.

The chain recombines TRBV6-1 with TRBJ2-5; D ambiguous. The CDR3 is 14 amino acids. Trimming removed 3 bases at V and 2 bases at J, with 10 bases between. Per germline, CDR1 MNHNS and CDR2 SASEGT. CDR3 loop: CASSDGYVQETQYF. In DNA form, the CDR3 reads TGTGCCAGCAGTGACGGGTACGTTCAAGAGACCCAGTACTTC.

The chain links TRBV20-1 to TRBJ2-3; 7 positions agree with TRBD2. There are 13 residues in the CDR3. Germline lookup yields CDR1 DFQATT and CDR2 SNEGSKA (reference sequence). V lost 3 bases and J lost 4; bases outside the gene matches: 4. The chain's CDR3 is CSASGLVSDTQYF. The CDR3 DNA is TGCAGTGCTAGTGGACTAGTTTCAGATACGCAGTATTTT.

The V call is TRBV5-1, the J call TRBJ1-5, with TRBD1 matching over 7 bases. CDR3 length equals 17 residues. With 0 bases clipped from V and 2 bases from J, the junction kept 8 bases outside the gene matches. The germline V gene encodes CDR1 SGHRS and CDR2 YFSETQ. This CDR3 is CASSLERGRWCNQPQHF. In nucleotides, the CDR3 is TGCGCCAGCAGCTTGGAAAGGGGGCGTTGGTGCAATCAGCCCCAGCATTTT.

The genes are TRBV5-1 and TRBJ2-5; 7 bases line up with TRBD1. V shed 4 bases, J shed 4 bases, and the junction held 7 bases outside the gene matches. The CDR3 consists of 14 residues. The germline V gene has CDR1 SGHRS and CDR2 YFSETQ. The CDR3 coding sequence is TGCGCCAGCAGCCTAGGACAGGAAGGAGAGACCCAGTACTTC. Its protein product is CASSLGQEGETQYF. The full variable domain, rest sourced from reference TRBV5-1 and TRBJ2-5, is KAGVTQTPRYLIKTRGQQVTLSCSPISGHRSVSWYQQTPGQGLQFLFEYFSETQRNKGNFPGRFSGRQFSNSRSEMNVSTLELGDSALYLCASSLGQEGETQYFGPGTRLLVL.

The chain carries TRBV19 and TRBJ1-2, with 8 bases identical to TRBD1. This CDR3 region has 12 residues. Germline CDR1 is LNHDA and CDR2 is SQIVND (reference sequence). Germline trimming cut 5 bases from V and 8 bases from J; bases unmatched to any gene: 4. DNA for the CDR3: TGTGCCAGTAGTTCGACAGGGGAAGGCTACACCTTC. Translated, it gives CASSSTGEGYTF.

The chain recombines TRBV27 with TRBJ1-1; D is undetermined. V was pared by 3 bases and J by 1 base, with 6 bases between. From germline, CDR1 is MNHEY and CDR2 SMNVEV (reference sequence). The CDR3 is 13 amino acids. The CDR3 sequence: CASSFPGNTEAFF. CDR3 DNA sequence: TGTGCCAGCAGTTTCCCAGGGAACACTGAAGCTTTCTTT.

The V gene is TRBV19, the J gene TRBJ1-4; 7 nucleotides match TRBD1. Trimming took 5 bases from V and 7 from J; bases not matched to a gene: 10. CDR1 LNHDA and CDR2 SQIVND come from the germline V gene (reference sequence). This CDR3 spans 15 amino acids. The CDR3 coding sequence is TGTGCCAGTAGTGCACAACAGGGGTGGGGTGAAAAACTGTTTTTT. This codes for CASSAQQGWGEKLFF.

CDR3 nucleotides: TGTGCCAGCAGCCCCGGGTGGGATCAGCCCCAGCATTTT. Translated: CASSPGWDQPQHF. This sequence joins TRBV11-2 and TRBJ1-5; D remains ambiguous. Germline-derived CDR1 and CDR2 are SGHAT and FQNNGV. Trimming stripped 5 bases from V and 5 bases from J, with 10 bases between. The CDR3 spans 13 residues.

V is TRBV5-4 and J is TRBJ1-1, with D perhaps TRBD1 (6 bases). CDR1 is SGHNT and CDR2 is YYREEE in the germline V gene (reference sequence). This CDR3 contains 13 residues. The ends were cut back, 2 bases at V and 4 bases at J, with 9 bases in the middle. CDR3 bases: TGTGCCAGCAGCTTAAGAGGGGGCACTGAAGCTTTCTTT. Translation: CASSLRGGTEAFF.

The V call is TRBV7-2, the J call TRBJ2-7; D is perhaps TRBD2 (7 bases). Trimming removed 2 bases from V and 5 bases from J, with 13 bases in between. The germline gives CDR1 SGHTA, CDR2 FQGNSA. The CDR3 is 14 residues long. CDR3 in DNA: TGTGCCAGCAGCTTATGGGGGGGCGGGCACGAGCAGTACTTC. The encoded protein is CASSLWGGGHEQYF.

The V gene is TRBV6-2 or TRBV6-3, the J gene TRBJ1-1, with unresolved D. Trimming removed 5 bases from V and 8 bases from J, with 15 bases in between. Per germline, CDR1 MNHEY and CDR2 SVGEGT. The CDR3 covers 13 residues. The CDR3 spells CASSHQVFTEAFF. The CDR3 DNA follows: TGTGCCAGCAGTCACCAGGTGTTTACGGAAGCTTTCTTT.

The chain carries TRBV25-1 and TRBJ2-7; TRBD1 agrees at 7 bases. CDR3 length: 17 residues. The germline V gene encodes CDR1 MGHDK and CDR2 SYGVNS. The ends lost 4 bases at V and 1 base at J; junction bases unmatched: 13. CDR3 DNA: TGTGCCAGCAGTGCCAACCCCACCCCGGGACAGTCCTACGAGCAGTACTTC. This translates into CASSANPTPGQSYEQYF.

The V call is TRBV7-2, the J call TRBJ1-6; D remains unclear. The V gene's germline CDR1 is SGHTA and CDR2 FQGNSA. V was shortened by 4 bases and J by 11 bases, with 12 bases between the two germline ends. The CDR3 extends over 13 amino acids. CDR3 amino acids: CASSSTRETPLHF. CDR3 sequence (DNA): TGTGCCAGCAGCTCAACCCGGGAGACACCCCTCCACTTT.

This clone was counted only a few times. This chain links TRBV18 with TRBJ1-2; D is possibly TRBD1 (5 bases). Germline CDR1 and CDR2: KGHSH and LQKENI. This CDR3 spans 14 amino acids. The ends were cut back, 3 bases at V and 3 bases at J, with 11 bases in the middle. In DNA, the CDR3 is TGTGCCAGCTCACCTCTTCAGGGTGACTATGGCTACACCTTC. It encodes CASSPLQGDYGYTF.

As to this clone: Different DNA sequences within this sample yield the same CDR3. CDR3 DNA sequence: TGCAGTGCCCGGAGAAATGAGCAGTTCTTC. It translates to CSARRNEQFF. The chain recombines TRBV20-1 with TRBJ2-1; D not certain. Germline V gene sequence: CDR1 DFQATT, CDR2 SNEGSKA (reference sequence). V was pared by 6 bases and J by 7 bases, with 7 bases between. The CDR3 length is 10 residues.

The chain combines TRBV3-1 (or the pseudogene TRBV3-2) with TRBJ2-3, with TRBD2 matching over 9 bases. Germline values: CDR1 LGHDT, CDR2 YNNKEL (reference sequence). CDR3 length: 17 residues. V lost 0 bases to trimming and J lost 1 base; unmatched junction nucleotides: 5. DNA for the CDR3: TGTGCCAGCAGCCAAGATGTAATAGCGGGGGGCACAGATACGCAGTATTTT. Translation: CASSQDVIAGGTDTQYF.

V usage is TRBV3-1 (or the pseudogene TRBV3-2) and J usage is TRBJ2-1; possible D gene TRBD2, 7 bases. Trimming removed 1 base from V and 5 bases from J, with 12 bases in between. This CDR3 spans 15 amino acids. CDR1 is LGHDT, CDR2 YNNKEL, per germline (reference sequence). CDR3 in amino acids: CASSQVAGAHNEQFF. DNA for the CDR3: TGTGCCAGCAGCCAAGTTGCGGGGGCCCACAATGAGCAGTTCTTC.

This clone has only a few counts. The J gene is TRBJ2-5, the V gene TRBV5-1, with a possible D match to TRBD2 (5 bases). V dropped 6 bases and J dropped 3 bases, with 12 bases sitting between them. Germline V gene sequence: CDR1 SGHRS, CDR2 YFSETQ. The CDR3 is 13 residues long. This chain's CDR3 is CASTRAAEETQYF. Here the CDR3 DNA reads TGCGCCAGCACACGAGCGGCTGAAGAGACCCAGTACTTC.

The V call is TRBV5-1, the J call TRBJ2-2, with 11 bases fitting TRBD2. From germline, CDR1 is SGHRS and CDR2 YFSETQ. V shed 0 bases and J 6 bases; nucleotides not matched to a gene: 4. CDR3 length: 16 residues. Here the CDR3 reads CASSLASGGPSGELFF. The CDR3 nucleotides are TGCGCCAGCAGCTTGGCTAGCGGGGGGCCCTCCGGGGAGCTGTTTTTT.

The chain links TRBV5-1 to TRBJ1-2; weak D call: TRBD1 (5 bases). CDR1 is SGHRS, CDR2 YFSETQ, per germline. The germline V and J ends were trimmed by 6 bases and 4 bases, with 19 bases remaining between them. The CDR3 is 15 amino acids. CDR3 nucleotides: TGCGCCAGCACCCGGGGGACGGAATGGGGCTATGGCTACACCTTC. Protein sequence: CASTRGTEWGYGYTF.

V usage is TRBV11-2 and J usage is TRBJ2-4; 9 bases fit TRBD1. V was pared by 1 base and J by 6 bases, with 4 bases of the junction left unmatched. There are 15 residues in the CDR3. Germline V gene data show CDR1 as SGHAT and CDR2 as FQNNGV. CDR3 sequence: CASSLVEGQGNIQYF. DNA of the CDR3: TGTGCCAGCAGCTTAGTGGAGGGACAGGGAAACATTCAGTACTTC.

V usage is TRBV18 and J usage is TRBJ1-6; no clear D gene. V was shortened by 1 base and J by 5 bases, with 12 bases between the two germline ends. The CDR3 extends over 16 amino acids. Per the germline V gene, CDR1 is KGHSH and CDR2 is LQKENI. The CDR3 coding sequence is TGTGCCAGCTCACCACTGAGAGGGTCGGATAATTCACCCCTCCACTTT. Translated: CASSPLRGSDNSPLHF.

V usage is TRBV4-1 and J usage is TRBJ2-5, with 7 bases identical to TRBD2. The V gene end was trimmed by 0 bases and the J gene end by 5 bases; junction bases not matched to a gene: 6. This CDR3 has 15 residues. CDR1 and CDR2 from the germline V gene are MGHRA and YSYEKL. CDR3 in amino acids: CASSQEQGGLETQYF. The CDR3 DNA follows: TGCGCCAGCAGCCAAGAGCAGGGAGGGTTGGAGACCCAGTACTTC.

The chain carries TRBV19 and TRBJ1-2; D is uncertain. The CDR3 covers 14 residues. The germline CDR1 and CDR2 sequences are LNHDA and SQIVND (reference sequence). With 3 bases removed from V and 4 bases from J, the gap between germline ends came to 12 bases. In DNA form, the CDR3 reads TGTGCCAGTAGTATCCCGGGGATCTTCTATGGCTACACCTTC. Protein product: CASSIPGIFYGYTF.

V and J are TRBV9 and TRBJ2-2, with 8 positions matching TRBD1. The V gene's germline CDR1 is SGDLS and CDR2 YYNGEE. Trimming took 7 bases from V and 4 from J; bases not matched to a gene: 9. The CDR3 has 15 residues. CDR3 in DNA: TGTGCCAGCGCTTTGCAGGGGGCGGGCACCGGGGAGCTGTTTTTT. This codes for CASALQGAGTGELFF.